Below, 31 T cell receptor beta chains from the same sample are listed, as sequenced in a study of breast tumors, draining lymph nodes, adjacent tissues. TCRdb fed the multiplex PCR reads into MiXCR, producing one record per CDR3 protein. This sample has 270,000 or so distinct CDR3 sequences, with 30% found just once. The lymph nodes were axillary draining lymph nodes from breast cancer patients. Sequenced material: axillary lymph node tissue. The source of these receptors is a female donor with breast cancer. Some clones in this sample may be carry-over from other donors' samples.

V gene TRBV10-2 combines with J gene TRBJ2-1; 11 bases match TRBD2. V gave up 11 bases and J gave up 8 bases; unmatched junction bases: 14. The CDR3 contains 15 residues. Germline V CDR1 and CDR2: WSHSY, SAAADI. CDR3 region: CAPERVAGGRHEQFF. The CDR3 bases are TGCGCCCCCGAGAGGGTAGCGGGAGGGCGTCATGAGCAGTTCTTC.

This clonotype was seen ten or more times. The rearrangement uses TRBV25-1 and TRBJ1-6; a possible D gene is TRBD1 (6 bases). The V end lost 7 bases, the J end lost 10 bases, and 20 bases lay between the germline ends. CDR1 and CDR2 (germline): MGHDK, SYGVNS. The CDR3 consists of 15 residues. For the CDR3, the DNA is TGTGCCAGCACTGAGGGGGGGGGGCGCACCTCACCCCTCCACTTT. As protein: CASTEGGGRTSPLHF.

The gene calls are TRBV12-3 or TRBV12-4 and TRBJ2-1, with a possible D match to TRBD2 (5 bases). This CDR3 has 12 amino acids. The V and J ends lost 6 bases and 11 bases respectively, with 14 bases between them. CDR3 sequence reads: CASSLEEGKQFF. The CDR3 DNA follows: TGTGCCAGCAGCCTCGAAGAGGGTAAGCAGTTCTTC.

In its sample, this clonotype was seen once. The rearrangement links TRBV6-5 to TRBJ2-6; a possible D gene is TRBD1 (5 bases). CDR1 is MNHEY and CDR2 is SVGAGI in the germline V gene. The ends were cut back, 5 bases at V and 2 bases at J, with 22 bases in the middle. The CDR3 loop spans 19 amino acids. The CDR3 DNA follows: TGTGCCAGCAGTCACAGGACAAAGCATTATTCCGCTGGGGCCAACGTCCTGACTTTC. Translated, it gives CASSHRTKHYSAGANVLTF.

This clonotype showed up many times. V is TRBV14 and J is TRBJ2-1; 13 nucleotides align to TRBD2. CDR1 is SGHDN, CDR2 FVKESK, per germline. V shed 8 bases and J 6 bases; nucleotides not matched to a gene: 4. The CDR3 spans 14 residues. The CDR3 here is CASARTSGSNEQFF. In DNA, the CDR3 is TGTGCCAGCGCCAGGACTAGCGGGAGCAATGAGCAGTTCTTC.

The table lists this clonotype with many counts. The chain joins TRBV4-1 to TRBJ2-3; 11 bases map to TRBD2. This CDR3 has 16 amino acids. Germline assignment: CDR1 MGHRA and CDR2 YSYEKL. Losses at the gene ends were 4 bases for V and 5 bases for J; bases not matched to a gene: 8. Here the CDR3 reads CASSRSIAGGGDTQYF. The CDR3 coding sequence is TGCGCCAGCAGCCGGTCAATAGCGGGAGGGGGAGATACGCAGTATTTT.

This chain links TRBV20-1 with TRBJ2-5; weak D call: TRBD2 (6 bases). The germline V gene encodes CDR1 DFQATT and CDR2 SNEGSKA (reference sequence). CDR3 size: 13 residues. V was trimmed by 3 bases and J by 8 bases, leaving 16 bases between them. CDR3 nucleotides: TGCAGTGCTAGTGACCCCAGGGCGGGAACCCAGTACTTC. This encodes CSASDPRAGTQYF.

V and J are TRBV18 and TRBJ1-2, with no clear D. The CDR3 has 14 residues. V was shortened by 0 bases and J by 6 bases, with 11 bases between the two germline ends. Per germline, CDR1 KGHSH and CDR2 LQKENI. In nucleotides, the CDR3 is TGTGCCAGCTCACCACCGATCTCAGTCCATGGCTACACCTTC. This codes for CASSPPISVHGYTF.

Ten or more counts support this clonotype. The chain uses TRBV9 and TRBJ2-3; TRBD2 is a possible D gene (5 bases). Germline CDR1 and CDR2: SGDLS and YYNGEE. Trimming shortened V by 1 base and J by 4 bases, and 10 bases separated the two germline ends. This CDR3 is 14 amino acids long. The CDR3 protein is CASSVTSLSDTQYF. The DNA of the CDR3 is TGTGCCAGCAGCGTAACTAGTTTATCAGATACGCAGTATTTT. The full variable domain, its missing parts supplied by reference TRBV9 and TRBJ2-3, is DSGVTQTPKHLITATGQRVTLRCSPRSGDLSVYWYQQSLDQGLQFLIQYYNGEERAKGNILERFSAQQFPDLHSELNLSSLELGDSALYFCASSVTSLSDTQYFGPGTRLTVL.

This clonotype was counted many times. The J gene is TRBJ2-2, the V gene TRBV10-3; TRBD2 aligns across 7 bases. Per germline, CDR1 ENHRY and CDR2 SYGVKD. J was trimmed by 0 bases and V by 10 bases; bases with no gene match: 5. CDR3 length: 14 amino acids. CDR3 bases: TGTGCCACTCGGGAGGACGCGAACACCGGGGAGCTGTTTTTT. Translation: CATREDANTGELFF.

This clonotype was recorded at least ten times. The chain combines TRBV19 with TRBJ2-6, with D perhaps TRBD1 (5 bases). The CDR3 spans 14 residues. V was shortened by 8 bases and J by 0 bases, with 8 bases between the two germline ends. Germline V gene lookup returns CDR1 LNHDA and CDR2 SQIVND (reference sequence). The CDR3 reads CASRQGSGANVLTF. For the CDR3, the DNA is TGTGCCAGTCGTCAGGGCTCTGGGGCCAACGTCCTGACTTTC.

The chain joins TRBV19 to TRBJ2-5, with TRBD1 matching over 11 bases. Germline V gives CDR1 LNHDA, CDR2 SQIVND (reference sequence). This CDR3 has 16 residues. V lost 4 bases, J lost 9 bases, and 13 bases stayed unmatched. Here the CDR3 DNA reads TGTGCCAGTAGTAAGGACAGGGGGCGAAGCAATCAGCCCCAGTACTTC. Residues: CASSKDRGRSNQPQYF.

This clonotype has ten or more counts. In nucleotides, the CDR3 is TGTGCCAGCAGCGTTAAAGCTGGTGAGCAGTTCTTC. Translated: CASSVKAGEQFF. The gene calls are TRBV9 and TRBJ2-1; unclear D gene. V shed 2 bases and J shed 9 bases, with 9 bases lying between them. Germline CDR1 and CDR2: SGDLS and YYNGEE. This CDR3 contains 12 residues.

The rearrangement links TRBV27 to TRBJ2-6; D is uncertain. CDR3 length: 14 residues. The germline gives CDR1 MNHEY, CDR2 SMNVEV (reference sequence). Trimming shortened V by 5 bases and J by 5 bases, and 10 bases separated the two germline ends. The CDR3 nucleotides read TGTGCCAGCAGTAAGGGATTTAGGGCCAACGTCCTGACTTTC. Translated: CASSKGFRANVLTF.

At least ten counts were recorded for this clonotype. The rearrangement links TRBV2 to TRBJ1-5; D call uncertain. The CDR3 runs to 15 residues. The germline V gene encodes CDR1 SNHLY and CDR2 FYNNEI. V shed 4 bases and J shed 0 bases, with 10 bases lying between them. The CDR3 protein is CASSGGSLSNQPQHF. Written as DNA, the CDR3 is TGTGCCAGCAGTGGTGGGTCACTTAGCAATCAGCCCCAGCATTTT. Looking up the rest from reference TRBV2 and TRBJ1-5 gives the full variable domain: EPEVTQTPSHQVTQMGQEVILRCVPISNHLYFYWYRQILGQKVEFLVSFYNNEISEKSEIFDDQFSVERPDGSNFTLKIRSTKLEDSAMYFCASSGGSLSNQPQHFGDGTRLSIL.

The CDR3 bases are TGTGCCAGCAGCTTAGGGGGGACAGGGCATGGCTACACCTTC. This codes for CASSLGGTGHGYTF. This chain connects TRBV7-2 to TRBJ1-2; 9 bases agree with TRBD1. After removal of 1 base from V and 6 bases from J, the junction contained 3 bases not matched to a gene. Germline-derived CDR1 and CDR2 are SGHTA and FQGNSA. The CDR3 extends over 14 amino acids.

This clonotype was seen at least ten times. CDR3 DNA: TGTGCCAGCAGCGTAGATCAGGGGTCCTCCTACAATGAGCAGTTCTTC. Translating it yields CASSVDQGSSYNEQFF. V gene TRBV9 combines with J gene TRBJ2-1, with D possibly TRBD1 on 6 matching bases. The germline V gene encodes CDR1 SGDLS and CDR2 YYNGEE. The CDR3 is made up of 16 amino acids. Between the trimmed V and J ends, which lost 0 bases and 0 bases, there was a span of 10 bases.

On this clonotype itself: One end of the junction does not line up with germline, which may come from a read error. This rearrangement joins TRBV5-5 to TRBJ2-1; the D is unclear. The CDR3 spans 13 residues. Germline CDR1 SGHKS, CDR2 YYEKEE (reference sequence). The CDR3 nucleotides are TGCGCCAGCAGCTTGATTCTGAACAATGAGCAGTTCTTC. It is translated as CASSLILNNEQFF.

This clonotype was counted ten times or more. The chain uses TRBV9 and TRBJ2-1, with TRBD2 matching 9 bases. This CDR3 comprises 16 residues. Germline V lookup: CDR1 SGDLS, CDR2 YYNGEE. V gave up 4 bases and J gave up 6 bases; unmatched junction bases: 11. CDR3 region: CASSLGSSGSGNEQFF. DNA of the CDR3: TGTGCCAGCAGCCTGGGTAGTAGCGGGAGTGGCAATGAGCAGTTCTTC.

This clonotype was observed many times. J is TRBJ2-3 and V is TRBV6-1, with unresolved D. CDR3 length: 13 residues. The V end was cut by 5 bases, the J end by 0 bases, with 6 bases between. Germline CDR1 and CDR2: MNHNS and SASEGT. The CDR3, as DNA: TGTGCCAGCAGTACCACTAGCACAGATACGCAGTATTTT. Amino acids: CASSTTSTDTQYF.

V and J are TRBV19 and TRBJ2-2; 9 nucleotides agree with TRBD1. CDR3 size: 13 residues. Germline trimming cut 9 bases from V and 11 bases from J; bases unmatched to any gene: 10. Germline-derived CDR1 and CDR2 are LNHDA and SQIVND (reference sequence). Here the CDR3 reads CASNRDRAGELFF. The CDR3 coding sequence is TGTGCCAGCAACCGGGACAGGGCGGGTGAGCTGTTTTTT. Full variable domain (missing parts from reference TRBV19 and TRBJ2-2): DGGITQSPKYLFRKEGQNVTLSCEQNLNHDAMYWYRQDPGQGLRLIYYSQIVNDFQKGDIAEGYSVSREKKESFPLTVTSAQKNPTAFYLCASNRDRAGELFFGEGSRLTVL.

With regard to this clonotype: Given a much more abundant clone one base away, this may be a read error. The chain links TRBV11-1 to TRBJ2-5, with D possibly being TRBD2 (6 bases). Trimming removed 7 bases at V and 2 bases at J, with 14 bases between. This CDR3 comprises 14 residues. CDR1 and CDR2 (germline): SGHAT, FQDESV (reference sequence). CDR3 loop: CASKKAGWQETQYF. In DNA, the CDR3 is TGTGCCAGCAAAAAAGCGGGTTGGCAAGAGACCCAGTACTTC.

A few counts support this clonotype. This clone may be a read error of a much larger clone one base away. The chain has TRBV9 and TRBJ2-7, with D perhaps matching TRBD2 (5 bases). CDR1 and CDR2 from the germline V gene are SGDLS and YYNGEE. The CDR3 has 14 residues. The CDR3 region has the DNA TGTGCCAGCAGCGTAGATGGACTCCGAGTAGAGCAGTCCTTC. Protein sequence: CASSVDGLRVEQSF.

This clonotype was counted ten times or more. The chain is built from TRBV20-1 and TRBJ2-5, with 12 bases lining up with TRBD1. This CDR3 has 18 amino acids. CDR1 and CDR2 (germline): DFQATT, SNEGSKA (reference sequence). V lost 5 bases and J lost 2; bases outside the gene matches: 15. The CDR3 nucleotides read TGCAGTGCTGCCTCCGGGACAGGGGGCGATTTCGGTCAAGAGACCCAGTACTTC. It specifies CSAASGTGGDFGQETQYF.

This clonotype was found once. A read error may explain this, as a much larger clone is one base away. The chain uses TRBV5-4 and TRBJ2-3, with D unclear. CDR3 length: 14 residues. V was trimmed by 0 bases and J by 4 bases, leaving 9 bases between them. Germline values: CDR1 SGHNT, CDR2 YYREEE (reference sequence). The CDR3 protein is CASSLEVAADTQYF. CDR3 coding DNA: TGTGCCAGCAGCTTGGAGGTCGCGGCAGATACGCAGTATTTT.

Comments on this clonotype: This sequence may be a read error, since a much larger clone differs from it by one base. J is TRBJ1-5 and V is TRBV6-1, with D possibly being TRBD1 (6 bases). There are 14 residues in the CDR3. CDR1 and CDR2 (germline): MNHNS, SASEGT. The CDR3 sequence is CASSRREPGQPRHF. CDR3 DNA sequence: TGTGCCAGCAGTCGACGTGAGCCCGGACAGCCCCGGCATTTT.

This clonotype was found many times. V and J are TRBV9 and TRBJ2-2; no reliable D call. V lost 0 bases to trimming and J lost 3 bases, with 9 bases between them. Germline V gives CDR1 SGDLS, CDR2 YYNGEE. This CDR3 comprises 15 residues. The CDR3 sequence is CASSVDGSYTGELFF. As DNA, the CDR3 is TGTGCCAGCAGCGTAGATGGCAGCTACACCGGGGAGCTGTTTTTT.

The chain joins TRBV19 to TRBJ1-1; D ambiguous. V was trimmed by 0 bases and J by 2 bases, leaving 7 bases between them. This CDR3 spans 14 amino acids. Germline CDR1 LNHDA, CDR2 SQIVND (reference sequence). The CDR3 spells CASSIDLSNTEAFF. The CDR3 DNA follows: TGTGCCAGTAGTATAGATCTGAGTAACACTGAAGCTTTCTTT.

The rearrangement uses TRBV7-9 and TRBJ1-1; D is perhaps TRBD1 (6 bases). Germline V gene data show CDR1 as SEHNR and CDR2 as FQNEAQ (reference sequence). Between the trimmed V and J ends, which lost 2 bases and 7 bases, there was a span of 8 bases. The CDR3 consists of 12 residues. This CDR3 is CASSLRTDEAFF. The CDR3 DNA follows: TGTGCCAGCAGCTTAAGGACAGATGAAGCTTTCTTT.

This clonotype was picked up many times. V usage is TRBV9 and J usage is TRBJ2-1; TRBD2 matches at 13 bases. CDR1 SGDLS and CDR2 YYNGEE come from the germline V gene. The CDR3 runs to 19 residues. With 0 bases clipped from V and 7 bases from J, the junction kept 13 bases outside the gene matches. CDR3 in amino acids: CASSVAMGTSGRAGNEQFF. For the CDR3, the DNA is TGTGCCAGCAGCGTAGCTATGGGTACTAGCGGGAGGGCCGGGAATGAGCAGTTCTTC.

The chain uses TRBV2 and TRBJ2-2; D might be TRBD1 (6 bases). Germline assignment: CDR1 SNHLY and CDR2 FYNNEI. This CDR3 is built from 12 residues. CDR3 protein: CASRGSTGELFF. The CDR3, as DNA: TGTGCTAGTAGGGGGAGCACCGGGGAGCTGTTTTTT. Drawing the rest from reference TRBV2 and TRBJ2-2, the complete variable domain is EPEVTQTPSHQVTQMGQEVILRCVPISNHLYFYWYRQILGQKVEFLVSFYNNEISEKSEIFDDQFSVERPDGSNFTLKIRSTKLEDSAMYFCASRGSTGELFFGEGSRLTVL.